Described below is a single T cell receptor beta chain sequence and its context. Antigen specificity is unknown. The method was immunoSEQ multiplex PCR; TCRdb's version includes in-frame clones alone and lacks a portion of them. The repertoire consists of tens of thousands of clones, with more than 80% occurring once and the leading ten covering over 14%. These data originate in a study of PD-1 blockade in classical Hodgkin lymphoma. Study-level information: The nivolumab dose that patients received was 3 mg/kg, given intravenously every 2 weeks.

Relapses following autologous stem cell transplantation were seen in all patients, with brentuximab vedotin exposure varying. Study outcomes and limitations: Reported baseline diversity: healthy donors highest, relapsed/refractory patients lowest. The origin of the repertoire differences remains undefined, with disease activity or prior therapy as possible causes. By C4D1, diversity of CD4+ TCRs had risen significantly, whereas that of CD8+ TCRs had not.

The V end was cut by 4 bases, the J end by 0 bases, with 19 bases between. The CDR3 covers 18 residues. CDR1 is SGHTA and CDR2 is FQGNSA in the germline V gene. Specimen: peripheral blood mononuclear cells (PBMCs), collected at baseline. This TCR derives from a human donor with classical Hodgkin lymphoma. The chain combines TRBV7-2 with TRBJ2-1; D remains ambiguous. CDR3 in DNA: TGTGCCAGCAGCTCCCCCGGTGGCGGACGAAGCTCCTACAATGAGCAGTTCTTC. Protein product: CASSSPGGGRSSYNEQFF.